This T cell receptor beta chain originates from a study of patients and donors after allogeneic stem cell transplantation. This CDR3 region has 16 residues. CDR1 is LGHDT, CDR2 YNNKEL, per germline (reference sequence). Trimming left V 2 bases short and J 4 bases short, with 17 bases between. In TCRdb, the RT-PCR reads were re-called with MiXCR into one record per CDR3 protein. The sample shows over 130,000 distinct CDR3 sequences, approximately 40% of them seen only once. Input material: blood, either unsorted or a sorted T cell fraction (not recorded which). The rearrangement links TRBV3-1 to TRBJ1-1; tentative D call: TRBD1 (5 bases). The sequence was obtained from a human donor who was either an allogeneic HSCT recipient or a stem cell or donor lymphocyte infusion donor (not recorded which). It is not recorded whose cells these are; they may come from a transplant donor. CDR3 coding DNA: TGTGCCAGCAGCCAACCCTCCCCAGACGGGGGCACTGAAGCTTTCTTT. Its translation: CASSQPSPDGGTEAFF.